Here is one T cell receptor (beta chain) with its context. The data stem from a study of blood T cell repertoires in COVID-19. About the study: COVID-19 samples collected from the United States, Italy and Spain covered acute and convalescent phases.

Germline assignment: CDR1 LNHDA and CDR2 SQIVND (reference sequence). The CDR3 consists of 15 residues. V shed 5 bases, J shed 0 bases, and the junction held 6 bases outside the gene matches. Participants had their cohort set by participant-reported clinical history. Recovered status in Cohort 3 required two negative PCRs, clearance, or symptom resolution. In the authors' methods: Estimation of nucleated cell counts relied on the amplification of reference gene primers. TCRdb's table, derived via immunoSEQ multiplex PCR, lists solely in-frame clones and lacks some. D and trimming come from the DNA, and the V and J calls and clone size come from that table. The repertoire holds about 310,000 clones, with around 89% as singletons.

Sample: PBMCs or T cells enriched from blood (not recorded which). This clonotype originated in a woman between 35 and 50 years old who had recovered from COVID-19. This chain connects TRBV19 to TRBJ1-1, with 7 bases fitting TRBD1. DNA for the CDR3: TGTGCCAGTAGTGCGCACAGGGGCATGAACACTGAAGCTTTCTTT. As protein: CASSAHRGMNTEAFF. The full variable domain, completed using reference TRBV19 and TRBJ1-1, is DGGITQSPKYLFRKEGQNVTLSCEQNLNHDAMYWYRQDPGQGLRLIYYSQIVNDFQKGDIAEGYSVSREKKESFPLTVTSAQKNPTAFYLCASSAHRGMNTEAFFGQGTRLTVV.